This TCR beta chain emerged from a study of shared clonotypes between healthy human individuals. V was shortened by 3 bases and J by 0 bases, with 12 bases between the two germline ends. CDR1 is WSHSY, CDR2 SAAADI, per germline. CDR3 length: 15 residues. This clone was recorded only once. Its antigen is currently unknown. Naive CD8 populations comprised CD45RO-negative cells positively selected for CCR7, excluding terminally differentiated effector memory CD45RA+ cells. Study-level findings and limits: Investigators collected only blood, and repertoires in tissues likely differ. In general, naive subsets displayed greater estimated richness than memory subsets did. Rarefaction indicated that sorted-subset sequencing remained incomplete although depth was large. Naive CD4 clonotype sharing across several donors was 5% to 6%.

TCRdb keeps only in-frame clones here, not all; method: immunoSEQ multiplex PCR. The profile covers roughly 590,000 clones, with about 95% appearing a single time and 0.085% to 0.11% taken by the ten largest. V gene TRBV10-2 combines with J gene TRBJ2-7; D may be TRBD1 or TRBD2 (5 bases each). The receptor was isolated from a woman in her twenties or thirties in good health. Source material: naive CD8+ T cells sorted from blood. The CDR3 DNA sequence: TGCGCCAGCAGTGAAGTAAGAGGGGCCTCCTACGAGCAGTACTTC. Encoded protein: CASSEVRGASYEQYF.